Below, 25 T cell receptor beta chains from the same sample are listed, as sequenced in a study of blood T cell repertoires in COVID-19. The table came from immunoSEQ multiplex PCR; TCRdb's copy has only in-frame clones and leaves some out. The sample yields around 180,000 clones, approximately 79% seen once. Input material: peripheral blood. The receptors were sampled from an elderly woman with acute or convalescent COVID-19.

The rearrangement uses TRBV7-8 and TRBJ2-1; TRBD2 matches 11 bases. Germline values: CDR1 SGHVS, CDR2 FQNEAQ. With 5 bases clipped from V and 8 bases from J, the junction kept 8 bases outside the gene matches. This CDR3 has 15 residues. This chain's CDR3 is CASSHTSGGGDEQFF. CDR3 bases: TGTGCCAGCAGCCATACTAGCGGGGGTGGGGATGAGCAGTTCTTC.

V and J are TRBV28 and TRBJ2-1; no clear D gene. The V gene lost 4 bases and the J gene lost 0 bases, with 7 bases spanning the gap. The CDR3 loop spans 14 amino acids. The germline V gene has CDR1 MDHEN and CDR2 SYDVKM. Here the CDR3 reads CASSWAGSYNEQFF. The CDR3 DNA reads TGTGCCAGCAGTTGGGCCGGCTCCTACAATGAGCAGTTCTTC.

The V call is TRBV2, the J call TRBJ1-4; 7 nucleotides line up with TRBD1. Per germline, CDR1 SNHLY and CDR2 FYNNEI. This CDR3 comprises 14 residues. V was clipped by 7 bases and J by 3 bases; unmatched bases: 5. In DNA, the CDR3 is TGTGCCAGCACCAGGGGGTCAGCTAATGAAAAACTGTTTTTT. It translates to CASTRGSANEKLFF.

In its sample, this clone was seen a few times. The chain uses TRBV7-2 and TRBJ2-2; TRBD2 matches 10 bases. V was pared by 5 bases and J by 4 bases, with 7 bases of the junction left unmatched. CDR1 is SGHTA, CDR2 FQGNSA, per germline. The CDR3 totals 16 residues. CDR3 residues: CASSPLAGAITGELFF. CDR3 nucleotide sequence: TGTGCCAGCAGCCCGCTAGCGGGAGCAATCACCGGGGAGCTGTTTTTT.

The chain joins TRBV28 to TRBJ1-1; TRBD1 agrees at 7 bases. There are 16 residues in the CDR3. Unmatched junction bases numbered 10, after V lost 6 bases and J lost 0 bases. Looked up from germline, CDR1 is MDHEN and CDR2 is SYDVKM. In DNA form, the CDR3 reads TGTGCCAGCAGCCCTTTCCCGGGACAGATGAACACTGAAGCTTTCTTT. Translating it yields CASSPFPGQMNTEAFF.

This clone showed up just a few times. This sequence joins TRBV7-6 and TRBJ1-3; D is undetermined. Deletions cut 2 bases from V and 2 bases from J, with 10 bases between. The germline CDR1 and CDR2 sequences are SGHVS and FNYEAQ. The CDR3 totals 15 residues. The chain's CDR3 is CASSLTTLAGNTIYF. The CDR3 nucleotides read TGTGCCAGCAGCTTAACGACATTGGCTGGAAACACCATATATTTT.

A single count supports this clone. CDR3 protein: CASSELRLGQGPEQYF. The CDR3 region has the DNA TGTGCCAGCAGTGAATTAAGACTGGGACAGGGGCCCGAGCAGTACTTC. The chain employs TRBV2 and TRBJ2-7, with 10 nucleotides matching TRBD1. CDR3 size: 16 residues. J was trimmed by 6 bases and V by 2 bases; bases with no gene match: 10. CDR1 and CDR2 (germline): SNHLY, FYNNEI.

This rearrangement joins TRBV6-6 to TRBJ1-2; 7 nucleotides align to TRBD1. Germline V CDR1 and CDR2: MNHNY, SVGAGI (reference sequence). The CDR3 extends over 13 amino acids. V lost 3 bases, J lost 5 bases, and 3 bases stayed unmatched. In DNA, the CDR3 is TGTGCCAGCAGTTATGCAGGGGGATATGGCTACACCTTC. It encodes CASSYAGGYGYTF.

The rearrangement joins TRBV7-2 to TRBJ2-3, with D possibly matching TRBD1 (6 bases). CDR1 is SGHTA, CDR2 FQGNSA, per germline. The CDR3 extends over 14 amino acids. V was cut by 5 bases and J by 3 bases, with 12 bases left in between. DNA of the CDR3: TGTGCCAGCAGCAGATTCCAGGGGACAGATACGCAGTATTTT. It translates to CASSRFQGTDTQYF.

This clone was seen more than once but under ten times. The chain couples TRBV30 to TRBJ2-5, with TRBD1 as a possible D gene (6 bases). The CDR3 is 17 amino acids. With 2 bases removed from V and 2 bases from J, the gap between germline ends came to 21 bases. From germline, CDR1 is GTSNPN and CDR2 SVGIG (reference sequence). CDR3 region: CAWSWKSGQVDQETQYF. CDR3 DNA sequence: TGTGCCTGGAGTTGGAAATCGGGACAAGTTGATCAAGAGACCCAGTACTTC.

This chain joins TRBV12-3 or TRBV12-4 and TRBJ1-1; D is unclear. Trimming pared 6 bases from V and 5 bases from J, leaving 13 bases between. The CDR3 runs 13 residues. The CDR3 loop reads CASSHTESTEAFF. DNA for the CDR3: TGTGCCAGCAGCCATACCGAGAGTACTGAAGCTTTCTTT.

This sequence joins TRBV4-1 and TRBJ1-1, with D maybe TRBD1 (6 bases). With 3 bases removed from V and 7 bases from J, the gap between germline ends came to 18 bases. Germline assignment: CDR1 MGHRA and CDR2 YSYEKL. The CDR3 spans 15 residues. The CDR3 nucleotides are TGCGCCAGCAGCCATGAACGCGGGGGCCGGGGTGAAGCTTTCTTT. This gives the protein CASSHERGGRGEAFF.

The chain has TRBV4-2 and TRBJ1-1; TRBD1 aligns across 12 bases. The CDR3 runs 18 residues. J was trimmed by 11 bases and V by 1 base; bases with no gene match: 17. Germline CDR1 reads LGHNA; CDR2 reads YNFKEQ. The CDR3 DNA reads TGTGCCAGCAGCCAAGTTTTTTCATTGGGACAGGGGGCCCTAGGGGCTTTCTTT. Amino acids: CASSQVFSLGQGALGAFF.

The chain carries TRBV28 and TRBJ1-5; the match to TRBD1 covers 7 bases. Germline-derived CDR1 and CDR2 are MDHEN and SYDVKM. The CDR3 is 14 amino acids. The trim removed 6 bases at V and 7 bases at J, leaving 9 bases unmatched. In nucleotides, the CDR3 is TGTGCCAGCAGCCTGCCCGACAGGGAACAGCCCCAGCATTTT. This translates into CASSLPDREQPQHF. Complete variable domain (other parts from reference TRBV28 and TRBJ1-5): DVKVTQSSRYLVKRTGEKVFLECVQDMDHENMFWYRQDPGLGLRLIYFSYDVKMKEKGDIPEGYSVSREKKERFSLILESASTNQTSMYLCASSLPDREQPQHFGDGTRLSIL.

This chain connects TRBV10-1 to TRBJ2-3, with 8 nucleotides matching TRBD2. Germline V lookup: CDR1 WNHNN, CDR2 SYGVQD (reference sequence). Trimming at V came to 2 bases and at J to 5 bases, leaving 9 bases not matched to a gene. The CDR3 sequence is 16 residues long. The CDR3, as DNA: TGCGCCAGCAGTGAGATAGTAGCGGGAACTGGAGATACGCAGTATTTT. It yields the protein CASSEIVAGTGDTQYF.

The genes are TRBV20-1 and TRBJ1-2; TRBD1 aligns across 8 bases. The length of the CDR3 is 11 residues. The ends lost 5 bases at V and 11 bases at J; junction bases unmatched: 7. Germline assignment: CDR1 DFQATT and CDR2 SNEGSKA (reference sequence). The CDR3 reads CSAYSTGEYTF. The CDR3 nucleotides read TGCAGTGCTTACTCGACAGGGGAGTACACCTTC.

V usage is TRBV27 and J usage is TRBJ2-3; 10 bases agree with TRBD2. Germline V gene sequence: CDR1 MNHEY, CDR2 SMNVEV (reference sequence). The junction had 18 bases not matched to a gene; V was cut back by 4 bases and J by 2 bases. The CDR3 has 20 residues. The CDR3 loop reads CASSSTRGSSGRLVTDTQYF. The CDR3 DNA follows: TGTGCCAGCAGTTCCACTAGAGGGTCTAGCGGGAGATTAGTCACAGATACGCAGTATTTT.

The CDR3, as DNA: TGTGCCAGCAGCTTGCGGAGGACAGGCGCTGAATCACCCCTCCACTTT. Protein product: CASSLRRTGAESPLHF. This chain uses TRBV7-2 with TRBJ1-6; 7 bases match TRBD1. J lost 10 bases, V lost 3 bases, and 12 bases had no gene match. Germline values: CDR1 SGHTA, CDR2 FQGNSA. This CDR3 is built from 16 residues.

The chain links TRBV6-1 to TRBJ1-2, with 8 nucleotides matching TRBD1. The germline CDR1 and CDR2 sequences are MNHNS and SASEGT. The CDR3 has 14 residues. The junction had 2 bases not matched to a gene; V was cut back by 1 base and J by 4 bases. The CDR3 sequence: CASSEEQGVYGYTF. In DNA form, the CDR3 reads TGTGCCAGCAGTGAAGAACAGGGGGTCTATGGCTACACCTTC.

The chain uses TRBV11-2 and TRBJ1-1, with no clear D. The germline V gene encodes CDR1 SGHAT and CDR2 FQNNGV. The CDR3 loop spans 12 amino acids. V was pared by 5 bases and J by 3 bases, with 7 bases between. The CDR3 DNA reads as TGTGCCAGCAGCCCACAATACACTGAAGCTTTCTTT. Its translation is CASSPQYTEAFF.

The chain recombines TRBV15 with TRBJ1-5; D is undetermined. Germline loops: CDR1 LNHNV, CDR2 YYDKDF (reference sequence). The CDR3 totals 15 residues. Trimming took off 0 bases at V and 2 bases at J, with 8 bases between the two ends. The CDR3 nucleotides are TGTGCCACCAGCAGAGATACGGTTCGCAATCAGCCCCAGCATTTT. Translation gives CATSRDTVRNQPQHF.

This clone was recorded a few times. The chain couples TRBV5-4 to TRBJ2-1, with D tentatively TRBD2 (6 bases). Deletions cut 3 bases from V and 8 bases from J, with 21 bases between. This CDR3 comprises 16 residues. The germline V gene encodes CDR1 SGHNT and CDR2 YYREEE (reference sequence). The CDR3 coding sequence is TGTGCCAGCAGCTCCGCGACGAAAGGGACTTTCGATGAGCAGTTCTTC. Its protein product is CASSSATKGTFDEQFF.

V usage is TRBV29-1 and J usage is TRBJ2-7; D is ambiguous. The CDR3 consists of 12 residues. The V end was cut by 4 bases, the J end by 0 bases, with 7 bases between. CDR1 and CDR2 from the germline V gene are SQVTM and ANQGSEA. The CDR3 spells CSVVQSSYEQYF. DNA for the CDR3: TGCAGCGTTGTACAGAGCTCCTACGAGCAGTACTTC.

The chain couples TRBV9 to TRBJ2-7, with 11 bases identical to TRBD2. The germline CDR1 and CDR2 sequences are SGDLS and YYNGEE. This CDR3 spans 15 amino acids. J was trimmed by 3 bases and V by 4 bases; bases with no gene match: 6. CDR3: CASSLGLAENYEQYF. The CDR3 nucleotides are TGTGCCAGCAGCTTGGGACTAGCGGAGAACTACGAGCAGTACTTC.

V gene TRBV27 combines with J gene TRBJ1-4, with TRBD1 matching 7 bases. The V gene's germline CDR1 is MNHEY and CDR2 SMNVEV (reference sequence). This CDR3 is built from 14 residues. The J segment lost 8 bases and the V segment lost 3 bases, leaving 6 bases of the junction unmatched. The CDR3 sequence is CASSLTGNREKLFF. The CDR3, as DNA: TGTGCCAGCAGTTTGACAGGGAATCGGGAAAAACTGTTTTTT.